This note documents a single T cell receptor (beta chain) sequence. Trimming shortened V by 7 bases and J by 1 base, and 10 bases separated the two germline ends. Germline V CDR1 and CDR2: SNHLY, FYNNEI. The CDR3 has 13 residues. This record comes from a study of blood T cell repertoires in COVID-19. The wider study: Spain, Italy and the United States supplied samples that represented acute and convalescent COVID-19. Sources were T cells, B-cell-depleted T cells, or PBMCs; the material itself was cDNA or gDNA.

The assay was immunoSEQ multiplex PCR, and TCRdb's table has in-frame clones only and misses some. The table has over 120,000 clones, about 79% seen once; the top ten hold more than 3.5%. This receptor was identified in a woman at least 80 years old with active or convalescent COVID-19. The material sequenced was peripheral blood. The chain uses TRBV2 and TRBJ2-5; weak D call: TRBD1 (6 bases). In nucleotides, the CDR3 is TGTGCCAGCAACAGACAGGTCCAAGAGACCCAGTACTTC. Translated, it gives CASNRQVQETQYF. Based on the CDR3 plus reference TRBV2 and TRBJ2-5, the full variable domain is EPEVTQTPSHQVTQMGQEVILRCVPISNHLYFYWYRQILGQKVEFLVSFYNNEISEKSEIFDDQFSVERPDGSNFTLKIRSTKLEDSAMYFCASNRQVQETQYFGPGTRLLVL.